These T cell receptor beta chains were read from a single sample in a study of T-cell memory formation after mild COVID-19. TCRdb itself ran the 5' RACE reads through MiXCR, one entry per CDR3 protein. Here the sample spans 300,000 to 400,000 distinct CDR3 sequences, 25% to 30% being singletons. The sequencing sample was made of PBMCs or a T cell subset sorted from them (not recorded which). The receptors come from an adult woman who had mild COVID-19 (a few samples of this study predate the infection). Cell type and time point are not known. Each CDR3 is given with its conserved first and last residue. The D gene is left open where the match is weak. Clone sizes are given selectively: once, few, many, or a class where the clone is expanded.

>NA|TRBV5-5|TRBJ2-7|few
TGTGCCAGCAGCATCCGCCGGGACCCCTACGAGCAGTACTTC
CASSIRRDPYEQYF
>NA|TRBV15|TRBJ2-5|few
TGTGCCACCAGCAGAGATTGGAAGACCCAGTACTTC
CATSRDWKTQYF
>NA|TRBV12-3/TRBV12-4|TRBJ2-5|few
TGTGCCAGCAGTTTGAGGATGGAGACCCAGTACTTC
CASSLRMETQYF
>TRBD1|TRBV7-2|TRBJ1-6|once
TGTGCCAGCAGCTCCACAGGGGGCGGGTATTCACCCCTCCACTTT
CASSSTGGGYSPLHF
>NA|TRBV20-1|TRBJ2-1|few
TGCAGTGCTAGGGGCCCTAGTTTCGAGCAGTTCTTC
CSARGPSFEQFF
>NA|TRBV6-5|TRBJ2-2|NA
TGTGCCAGCAGTTACTCCTGGGACACCGGGGAGCTGTTTTTT
CASSYSWDTGELFF
>NA|TRBV6-1|TRBJ1-5|NA
TGTGCCAGCAGTGAACGGGGGCTCCAGATGGCCCAGCATTTT
CASSERGLQMAQHF
>NA|TRBV20-1|TRBJ1-1|NA
TGCAGTGCTAGAGATTGGGGGAATGTGGCTGAAGCTTTCTTT
CSARDWGNVAEAFF
>NA|TRBV24-1|TRBJ2-5|few
TGTGCCACCAGTGATTTGGGTGGACAAGAGACCCAGTACTTC
CATSDLGGQETQYF
>NA|TRBV25-1|TRBJ2-3|NA
TGTGCCAGCAGTGACCGAATTAACACAGATACGCAGTATTTT
CASSDRINTDTQYF
>NA|TRBV5-1|TRBJ1-2|NA
TGCGCCAGCAGCTCGAGCCAGAGGAGCGATGGCTACACCTTC
CASSSSQRSDGYTF
>TRBD1|TRBV20-1|TRBJ1-1|few
TGCAGTGCTAGAGATCTGACAGGGACTGAAGCTTTCTTT
CSARDLTGTEAFF
>TRBD2|TRBV2|TRBJ2-5|few
TGTGCCAGCAGTGAAGAACCGCTAGCGGGGTTGAAGACCCAGTACTTC
CASSEEPLAGLKTQYF
>TRBD2|TRBV19|TRBJ2-1|NA
TGTGCCAGTAGGGGTCTAGCGGGGTCGGAGTTCTTC
CASRGLAGSEFF
>NA|TRBV3-1|TRBJ1-1|few
TGTGCCAGCAGCCAGAAGGGGACGGCTAAAGCTTTCTTT
CASSQKGTAKAFF
>TRBD1|TRBV11-3|TRBJ2-7|NA
TGTGCCAGCAGCACCCGCGGACAGGGGTCCAACGAGCAGTACTTC
CASSTRGQGSNEQYF
>TRBD1|TRBV7-9|TRBJ2-7|few
TGTGCCAGCAGCTCCGACAGGGCGAGGTACGAGCAGTACTTC
CASSSDRARYEQYF
>NA|TRBV7-8|TRBJ1-5|NA
TGTGCCAGCAGCTTAGGCCAAATCAATCAGCCCCAGCATTTT
CASSLGQINQPQHF
>NA|TRBV3-1|TRBJ2-7|NA
TGTGCCAGCAGTCGAGGGGACGCAAACTACGAGCAGTACTTC
CASSRGDANYEQYF
>NA|TRBV5-6|TRBJ2-3|NA
TGTGCCAGCAGCAAAGGACAGACTAGCACAGATACGCAGTATTTT
CASSKGQTSTDTQYF
>NA|TRBV7-9|TRBJ1-6|NA
TGTGCCAGCAGCTTAGGGCAATCACCCCTCCACTTT
CASSLGQSPLHF
>NA|TRBV6-2/TRBV6-3|TRBJ2-7|few
TGTGCCAGCAGTTACCGGCTAGCTCGGATCTCCTACGAGCAGTACTTC
CASSYRLARISYEQYF
>NA|TRBV9|TRBJ1-2|NA
TGTGCCAGCAGCGTAGACACAGAATATGGCTACACCTTC
CASSVDTEYGYTF
>NA|TRBV4-1|TRBJ1-1|NA
TGCGCCAGCAGCCAAGACCTGGTTAACACTGAAGCTTTCTTT
CASSQDLVNTEAFF
>TRBD2|TRBV4-1|TRBJ2-6|NA
TGCGCCAGCAGCCGTCGAACGGGACTAGTAACTGGGGCCAACGTCCTGACTTTC
CASSRRTGLVTGANVLTF
>NA|TRBV7-9|TRBJ2-7|NA
TGTGCCAGCAGCTCCCTTTCCCAGGGATACGAGCAGTACTTC
CASSSLSQGYEQYF
>TRBD1|TRBV12-3/TRBV12-4|TRBJ1-5|NA
TGTGCCAGCAGTTTTACAATCAGGGGGACTTTTGGCAATCAGCCCCAGCATTTT
CASSFTIRGTFGNQPQHF
>NA|TRBV7-2|TRBJ2-4|NA
TGTGCCAGCAGCCTTGAGGGGGCGGAGGGCGTCAAAAACATTCAGTACTTC
CASSLEGAEGVKNIQYF
>TRBD2|TRBV20-1|TRBJ2-7|NA
TGCAGTGCTAGAGATGAACTAGCGGAACTCTACGAGCAGTACTTC
CSARDELAELYEQYF
>NA|TRBV18|TRBJ1-3|NA
TGTGCCAGCTCACCACTTGACAGCTCTGGAAACACCATATATTTT
CASSPLDSSGNTIYF
>NA|TRBV11-3|TRBJ2-2|NA
TGTGCCAGCAGGGGGCTGAAGAACACCGGGGAGCTGTTTTTT
CASRGLKNTGELFF
>NA|TRBV12-3/TRBV12-4|TRBJ1-3|NA
TGTGCCAGCAGTTTACAGGCCGGGCTTCTAACTGGAAACACCATATATTTT
CASSLQAGLLTGNTIYF
>TRBD1|TRBV2|TRBJ2-2|NA
TGTGCCAGCAGTGGGACGGACAGGGTTACCGGGGAGCTGTTTTTT
CASSGTDRVTGELFF
>TRBD2|TRBV7-9|TRBJ2-1|NA
TGTGCCAGCAGCTTCTCCCGACTAGCGAGTAATGAGCAGTTCTTC
CASSFSRLASNEQFF
>NA|TRBV29-1|TRBJ1-1|NA
TGCAGCGTTGACAGGGCTCCTGAAGCTTTCTTT
CSVDRAPEAFF
>NA|TRBV12-3/TRBV12-4|TRBJ1-5|NA
TGTGCCAGCAGCCCCCGGGGGGCTTGGGACAATCAGCCCCAGCATTTT
CASSPRGAWDNQPQHF
>TRBD2|TRBV7-9|TRBJ2-5|many
TGTGCCAGCAGCTTAGGGACTAGCGGGGGCCAAGAGACCCAGTACTTC
CASSLGTSGGQETQYF
>NA|TRBV4-3|TRBJ1-1|NA
TGCGCCAGCAGCCAAGGGTACAGAAAGAACACTGAAGCTTTCTTT
CASSQGYRKNTEAFF
>NA|TRBV5-6|TRBJ1-5|few
TGTGCCAGCAGCTTGGAGGGGCGCAATCAGCCCCAGCATTTT
CASSLEGRNQPQHF
>TRBD2|TRBV7-6|TRBJ2-3|many
TGTGCCAGCAGCCTAGCGGAGGGGGATACGCAGTATTTT
CASSLAEGDTQYF
>TRBD1|TRBV20-1|TRBJ2-7|few
TGCAGTGCTAGAGGGCCGACAGGGTTGGAGCAGTACTTC
CSARGPTGLEQYF
>TRBD2|TRBV4-2|TRBJ2-1|NA
TGTGCCAGCAGCCAAGATCAGGCGGGAGGCGAGCAGTTCTTC
CASSQDQAGGEQFF
>TRBD1|TRBV12-3/TRBV12-4|TRBJ1-5|few
TGTGCCAGCAGTTTACAGGGACAGGGATCGAATCAGCCCCAGCATTTT
CASSLQGQGSNQPQHF
>TRBD1|TRBV5-1|TRBJ1-1|NA
TGCGCCAGCAGCTTGGAGCAGGGGGTGACTGAAGCTTTCTTT
CASSLEQGVTEAFF
>NA|TRBV4-1|TRBJ2-3|few
TGCGCCAGCAGCCAGGCACAGGGCACAGATACGCAGTATTTT
CASSQAQGTDTQYF
>TRBD1|TRBV7-3|TRBJ2-1|NA
TGTGCCAGCAGCTCACAGGGGGCATTGGGGAATGAGCAGTTCTTC
CASSSQGALGNEQFF
>NA|TRBV27|TRBJ2-3|NA
TGTGCCAGCAAATTCGGGGGGCTAAGCACAGATACGCAGTATTTT
CASKFGGLSTDTQYF
>TRBD1|TRBV5-1|TRBJ2-1|NA
TGCGCCAGCAGCTTTAAAACCGGGACAGGGGGCTACAATGAGCAGTTCTTC
CASSFKTGTGGYNEQFF
>NA|TRBV7-9|TRBJ1-5|NA
TGTGCCAGCAGCTTAGGGGGCCAGAATCAGCCCCAGCATTTT
CASSLGGQNQPQHF
>NA|TRBV3-1|TRBJ2-7|NA
TGTGCCAGCAGCCACCCTCTCGGCCAGCAGCAGTACTTC
CASSHPLGQQQYF
>NA|TRBV7-3|TRBJ2-3|few
TGTGCCAGCAGCTTAAGACGGCCGGAGGGCACAGATACGCAGTATTTT
CASSLRRPEGTDTQYF
>TRBD2|TRBV3-1|TRBJ2-7|NA
TGTGCCAGCAGCCACCTCCTAGCGGGATCCGACGAGCAGTACTTC
CASSHLLAGSDEQYF
>TRBD2|TRBV7-7|TRBJ2-3|few
TGTGCCCTAAAAAGGCTAGCGGGAGGGATGAATACGCAGTATTTT
CALKRLAGGMNTQYF